The rows below give T cell receptor beta chains drawn from one sample of a study of early stage breast cancer tumors. TCRdb keeps only in-frame clones here, not all; method: immunoSEQ multiplex PCR. Of 50,000 to 65,000 clones in the sample, about 93% were seen once. Sequenced sample: blood. All receptors come from a person between 70 and 80 years old with breast cancer. Each CDR3 is given with its conserved first and last residue.

TRBV4-3,TRBJ2-7,CASSQEGTSGPYEQYF
TRBV28,TRBJ2-7,CASSLGGGGVPYEQYF
TRBV4-3,TRBJ1-4,CASSQGAGQDEKLFF
TRBV6-5,TRBJ2-5,CASSYSGQGKETQYF
TRBV9,TRBJ1-2,CASSVEGGNYGYTF
TRBV15,TRBJ1-4,CATSRDRGTGDEKLFF
TRBV5-6,TRBJ1-1,CASSLAPGQGRVGAFF
TRBV6-5,TRBJ2-7,CASSLAGGASEQYF
TRBV5-1,TRBJ1-1,CASSRGQGSEAFF
TRBV7-2,TRBJ2-7,CASSPQEGEQYF
TRBV5-1,TRBJ2-5,CASSLTSQTQYF
TRBV9,TRBJ2-6,CATGDSGANVLTF
TRBV19,TRBJ1-2,CASSTPRGGVEDYTF
TRBV7-9,TRBJ1-1,CASSSGQGDTEAFF
TRBV5-1,TRBJ2-3,CASTAEGTDTQYF
TRBV6-1,TRBJ1-2,CASTERRDGYTF
TRBV29-1,TRBJ2-5,CSAGGGEETQYF
TRBV6-5,TRBJ2-5,CASSRGQGFLEGQYF
TRBV27,TRBJ2-1,CASRTGLDEQFF
TRBV11-2,TRBJ2-7,CASSLRGGNEYEQYF
TRBV5-1,TRBJ2-2,CASSWDRARGTGELFF
TRBV9,TRBJ2-5,CASLSGKTQYF
TRBV13,TRBJ1-2,CASSQGQGVIYGYTF
TRBV7-2,TRBJ2-7,CASSLSRQIGYGEQYF
TRBV19,TRBJ2-5,CASSDLLGTEKYF
TRBV30,TRBJ2-2,CAWSVRADGELFF
TRBV10-1,TRBJ2-4,CASSVQGGSIQYF
TRBV10-3,TRBJ1-6,CAISEENSPLHF
TRBV5-4,TRBJ2-1,CASSLDSSSYNEQFF
TRBV18,TRBJ2-7,CASSEGTYEQYF
TRBV19,TRBJ1-5,CASSISGGQPQHF
TRBV9,TRBJ1-2,CASSVAPGLADGYTF
TRBV30,TRBJ2-5,CAWRTSGAQETQYF
TRBV28,TRBJ1-2,CASSFKVAAPSNYGYTF
TRBV4-1,TRBJ2-7,CASSQAPTNKLYEQYF
TRBV14,TRBJ1-2,CASSQDAGLYGYTF
TRBV20-1,TRBJ2-1,CSAVSDNEQFF
TRBV30,TRBJ1-6,CAWTPVKTQGNSPLHF
TRBV5-4,TRBJ2-2,CASSRGGRSTGELFF
TRBV29-1,TRBJ1-1,CSVLHAGPGTEAFF
TRBV6-5,TRBJ1-1,CASSYLTGEAFF
TRBV27,TRBJ2-1,CASSLSVGAAYNEQFF
TRBV19,TRBJ1-6,CASTPDRVKSPLHF
TRBV11-2,TRBJ1-4,CASSPYREKLFF
TRBV6-5,TRBJ1-3,CASSTRTGSGNTIYF
TRBV5-1,TRBJ2-3,CASSSGVSTDTQYF
TRBV29-1,TRBJ2-3,CSVEASGTDTQYF
TRBV30,TRBJ2-7,CAWNPPRTYEQYF
TRBV6-5,TRBJ1-2,CASSSQGQGQYGYTF
TRBV7-6,TRBJ2-1,CASSFIWRDEQFF
TRBV4-2,TRBJ1-4,CASSQGGDNEKLFF
TRBV5-1,TRBJ1-1,CASSFSPGTEAFF
TRBV19,TRBJ1-1,CASSMFPGRHGTEAFF
TRBV2,TRBJ1-4,CASRVKDSPTREKLFF
TRBV5-6,TRBJ1-5,CASKVRGARQPQHF
TRBV29-1,TRBJ2-5,CSVDRTSAETQYF
TRBV7-2,TRBJ2-7,CASSLGTNIEQYF
TRBV7-7,TRBJ2-7,CASSLDWTVSSYEQYF
TRBV27,TRBJ2-2,CASSLTGTDNYWELFF
TRBV4-1,.,CASSPTRSYEQYF